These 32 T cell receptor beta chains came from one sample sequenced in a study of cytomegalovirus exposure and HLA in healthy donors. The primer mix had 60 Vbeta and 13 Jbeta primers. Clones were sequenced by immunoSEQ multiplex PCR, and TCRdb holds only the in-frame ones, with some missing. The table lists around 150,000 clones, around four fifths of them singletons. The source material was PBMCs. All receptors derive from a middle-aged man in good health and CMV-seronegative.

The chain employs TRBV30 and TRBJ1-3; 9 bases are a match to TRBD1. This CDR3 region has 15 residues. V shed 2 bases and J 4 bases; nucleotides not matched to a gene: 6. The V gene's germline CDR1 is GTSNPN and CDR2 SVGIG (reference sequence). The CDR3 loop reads CAWSLDRGFGNTIYF. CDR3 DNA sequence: TGTGCCTGGAGTTTGGACAGGGGATTCGGAAACACCATATATTTT.

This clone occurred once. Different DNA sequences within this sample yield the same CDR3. The CDR3 spells CASSLAEAPGRGSTEAFF. CDR3 DNA sequence: TGCGCCAGCAGCTTGGCCGAGGCACCTGGTCGCGGGAGCACTGAAGCTTTCTTT. The chain joins TRBV5-1 to TRBJ1-1; no clear D. Trimming shortened V by 0 bases and J by 4 bases, and 22 bases separated the two germline ends. CDR3 length: 18 residues. CDR1 and CDR2 from the germline V gene are SGHRS and YFSETQ.

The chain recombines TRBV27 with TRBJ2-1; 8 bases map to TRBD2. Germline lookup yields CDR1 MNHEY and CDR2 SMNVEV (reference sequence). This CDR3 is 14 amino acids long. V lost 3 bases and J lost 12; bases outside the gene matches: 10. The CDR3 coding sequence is TGTGCCAGCAGTTTTGGCCAGAATCTAGCGGGGCAGTTCTTC. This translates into CASSFGQNLAGQFF.

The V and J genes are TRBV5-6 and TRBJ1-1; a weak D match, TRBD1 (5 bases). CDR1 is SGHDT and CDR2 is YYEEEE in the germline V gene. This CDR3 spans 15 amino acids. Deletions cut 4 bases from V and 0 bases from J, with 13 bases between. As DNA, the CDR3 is TGTGCCAGCAGCACCTCAGGGCAGTTGAACACTGAAGCTTTCTTT. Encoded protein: CASSTSGQLNTEAFF.

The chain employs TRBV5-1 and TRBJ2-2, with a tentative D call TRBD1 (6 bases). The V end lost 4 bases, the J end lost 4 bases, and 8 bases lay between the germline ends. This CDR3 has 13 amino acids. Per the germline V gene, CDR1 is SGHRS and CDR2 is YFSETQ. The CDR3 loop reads CASSNRATGELFF. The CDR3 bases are TGCGCCAGCAGCAACAGGGCCACCGGGGAGCTGTTTTTT.

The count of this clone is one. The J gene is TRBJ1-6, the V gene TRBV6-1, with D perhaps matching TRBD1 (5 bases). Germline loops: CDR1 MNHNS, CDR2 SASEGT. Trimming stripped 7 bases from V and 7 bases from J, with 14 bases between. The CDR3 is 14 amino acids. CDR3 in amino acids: CASNQRDSNSPLHF. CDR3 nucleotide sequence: TGTGCCAGCAACCAACGAGACAGCAATTCACCCCTCCACTTT.

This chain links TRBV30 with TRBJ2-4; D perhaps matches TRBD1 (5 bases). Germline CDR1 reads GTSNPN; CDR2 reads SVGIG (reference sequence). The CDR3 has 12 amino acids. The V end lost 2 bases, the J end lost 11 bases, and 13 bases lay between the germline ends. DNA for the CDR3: TGTGCCTGGAGTAGGGCAGGGAAGGTTCAGTACTTC. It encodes CAWSRAGKVQYF.

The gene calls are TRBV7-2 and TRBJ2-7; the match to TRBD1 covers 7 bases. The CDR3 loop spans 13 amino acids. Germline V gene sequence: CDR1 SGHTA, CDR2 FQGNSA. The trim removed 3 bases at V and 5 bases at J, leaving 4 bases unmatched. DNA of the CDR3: TGTGCCAGCAGCTTCGACAGGGCCGACGAGCAGTACTTC. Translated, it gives CASSFDRADEQYF.

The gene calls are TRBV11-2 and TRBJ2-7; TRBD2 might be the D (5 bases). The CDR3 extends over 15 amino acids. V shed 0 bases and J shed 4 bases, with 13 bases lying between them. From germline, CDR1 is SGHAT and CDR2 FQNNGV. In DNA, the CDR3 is TGTGCCAGCAGCTTAGAGCGGGTAGCGCCTTACGAGCAGTACTTC. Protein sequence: CASSLERVAPYEQYF.

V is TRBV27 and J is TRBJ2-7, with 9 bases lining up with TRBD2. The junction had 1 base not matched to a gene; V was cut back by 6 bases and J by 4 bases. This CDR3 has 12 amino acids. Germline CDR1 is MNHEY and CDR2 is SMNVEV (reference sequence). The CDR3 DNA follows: TGTGCCAGCAGGACTAGCGGATACGAGCAGTACTTC. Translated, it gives CASRTSGYEQYF.

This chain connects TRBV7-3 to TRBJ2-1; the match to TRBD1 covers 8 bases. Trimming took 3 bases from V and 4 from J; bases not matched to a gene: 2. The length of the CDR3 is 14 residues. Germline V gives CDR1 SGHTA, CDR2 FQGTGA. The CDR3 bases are TGTGCCAGCAGCTTTACAGGGGGGTACAATGAGCAGTTCTTC. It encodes CASSFTGGYNEQFF.

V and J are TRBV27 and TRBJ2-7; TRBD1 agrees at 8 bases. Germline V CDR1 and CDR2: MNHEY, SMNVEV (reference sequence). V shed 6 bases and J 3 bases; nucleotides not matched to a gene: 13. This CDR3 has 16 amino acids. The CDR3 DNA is TGTGCCAGCAGGCCCGCCGGGACAGGACACCTCTACGAGCAGTACTTC. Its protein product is CASRPAGTGHLYEQYF.

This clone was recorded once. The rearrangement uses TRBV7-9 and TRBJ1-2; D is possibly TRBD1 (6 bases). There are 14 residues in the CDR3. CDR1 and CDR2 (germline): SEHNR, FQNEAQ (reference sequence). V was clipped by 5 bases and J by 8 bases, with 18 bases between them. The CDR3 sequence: CASSRDGGLGGYTF. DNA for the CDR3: TGTGCCAGCAGCAGAGACGGGGGGCTGGGAGGCTACACCTTC.

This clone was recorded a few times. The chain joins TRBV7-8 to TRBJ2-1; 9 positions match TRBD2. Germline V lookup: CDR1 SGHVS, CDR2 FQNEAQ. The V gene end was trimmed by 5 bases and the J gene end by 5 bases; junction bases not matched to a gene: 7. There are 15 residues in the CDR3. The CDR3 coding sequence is TGTGCCAGCAGCCCCAAGCGGGAGGTAGACAATGAGCAGTTCTTC. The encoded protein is CASSPKREVDNEQFF.

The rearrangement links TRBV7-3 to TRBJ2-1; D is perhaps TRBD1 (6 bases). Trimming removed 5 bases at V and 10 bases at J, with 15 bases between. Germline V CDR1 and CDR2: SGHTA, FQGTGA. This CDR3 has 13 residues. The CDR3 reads CASSIVTGTEQFF. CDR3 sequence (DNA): TGTGCCAGCAGCATAGTTACAGGGACGGAGCAGTTCTTC.

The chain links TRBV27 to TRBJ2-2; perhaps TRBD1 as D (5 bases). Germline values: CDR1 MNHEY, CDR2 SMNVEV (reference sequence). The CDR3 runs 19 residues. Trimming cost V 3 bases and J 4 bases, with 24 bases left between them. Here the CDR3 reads CASSFSPVQGRLFTGELFF. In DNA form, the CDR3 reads TGTGCCAGCAGTTTCTCCCCGGTGCAGGGCCGCCTATTCACCGGGGAGCTGTTTTTT.

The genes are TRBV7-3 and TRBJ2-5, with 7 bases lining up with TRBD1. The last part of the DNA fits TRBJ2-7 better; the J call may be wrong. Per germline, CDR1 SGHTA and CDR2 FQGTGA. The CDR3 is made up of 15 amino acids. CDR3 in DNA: TGTGCCAGCAGCTTAGAGGGGGCCTTGAACCCCGAGCAGTACTTC. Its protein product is CASSLEGALNPEQYF.

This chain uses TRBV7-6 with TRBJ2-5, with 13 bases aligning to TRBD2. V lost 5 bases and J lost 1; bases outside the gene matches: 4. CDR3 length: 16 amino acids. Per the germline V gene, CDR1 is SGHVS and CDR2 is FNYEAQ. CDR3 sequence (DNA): TGTGCCAGCAGCCTTGGACTAGCGGGGGTCCAAGAGACCCAGTACTTC. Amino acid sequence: CASSLGLAGVQETQYF.

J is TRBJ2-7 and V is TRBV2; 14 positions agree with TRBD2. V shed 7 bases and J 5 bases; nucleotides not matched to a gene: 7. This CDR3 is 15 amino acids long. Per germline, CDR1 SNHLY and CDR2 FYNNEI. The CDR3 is CASIGTSGSPHEQYF. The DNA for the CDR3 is TGTGCCAGCATCGGGACTAGCGGGAGTCCCCACGAGCAGTACTTC.

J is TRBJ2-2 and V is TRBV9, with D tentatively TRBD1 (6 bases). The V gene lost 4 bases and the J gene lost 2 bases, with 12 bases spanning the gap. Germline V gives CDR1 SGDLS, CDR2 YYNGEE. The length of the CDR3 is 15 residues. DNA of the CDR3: TGTGCCAGCAGCCGACAGGACCTAAACACCGGGGAGCTGTTTTTT. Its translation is CASSRQDLNTGELFF.

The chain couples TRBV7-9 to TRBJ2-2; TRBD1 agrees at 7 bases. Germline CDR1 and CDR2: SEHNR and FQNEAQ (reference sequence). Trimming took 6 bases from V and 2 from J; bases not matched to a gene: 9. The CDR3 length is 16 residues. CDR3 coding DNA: TGTGCCAGCAGGTACGCCGGGACAGCCAACACCGGGGAGCTGTTTTTT. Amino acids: CASRYAGTANTGELFF.

CDR3 in amino acids: CASSLAVSQFYGYTF. In DNA, the CDR3 is TGTGCCAGCAGCTTGGCCGTATCACAGTTCTATGGCTACACCTTC. V and J are TRBV5-4 and TRBJ1-2; D uncertain. The CDR3 has 15 amino acids. The ends were cut back, 0 bases at V and 4 bases at J, with 13 bases in the middle. Germline CDR1 reads SGHNT; CDR2 reads YYREEE (reference sequence).

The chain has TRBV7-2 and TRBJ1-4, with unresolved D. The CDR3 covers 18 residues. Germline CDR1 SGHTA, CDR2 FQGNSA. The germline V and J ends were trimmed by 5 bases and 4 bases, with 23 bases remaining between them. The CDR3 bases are TGTGCCAGCAGCCGTGATTTTGAGACAAGGTCACTTAATGAAAAACTGTTTTTT. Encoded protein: CASSRDFETRSLNEKLFF.

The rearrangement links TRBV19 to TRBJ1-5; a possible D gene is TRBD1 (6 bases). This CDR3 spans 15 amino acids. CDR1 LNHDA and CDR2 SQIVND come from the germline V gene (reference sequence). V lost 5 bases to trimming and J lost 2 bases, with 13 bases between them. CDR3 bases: TGTGCCAGTAGTGGCAACAGGGTGCGCAATCAGCCCCAGCATTTT. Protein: CASSGNRVRNQPQHF.

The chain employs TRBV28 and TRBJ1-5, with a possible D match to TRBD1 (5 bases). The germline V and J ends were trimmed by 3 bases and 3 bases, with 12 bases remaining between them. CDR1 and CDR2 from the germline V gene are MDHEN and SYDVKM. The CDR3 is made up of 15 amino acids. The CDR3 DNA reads TGTGCCAGCAGTTTCAGGCGGGGGATCAATCAGCCCCAGCATTTT. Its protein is CASSFRRGINQPQHF.

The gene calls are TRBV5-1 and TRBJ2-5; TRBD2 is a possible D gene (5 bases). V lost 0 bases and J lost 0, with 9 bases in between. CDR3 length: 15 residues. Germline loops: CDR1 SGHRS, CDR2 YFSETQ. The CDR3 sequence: CASSLAARDQETQYF. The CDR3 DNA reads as TGCGCCAGCAGCTTGGCCGCGAGGGACCAAGAGACCCAGTACTTC.

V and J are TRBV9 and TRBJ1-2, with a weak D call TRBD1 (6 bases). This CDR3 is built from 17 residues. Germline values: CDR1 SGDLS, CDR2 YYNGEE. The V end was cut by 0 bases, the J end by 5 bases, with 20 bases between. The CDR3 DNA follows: TGTGCCAGCAGCGTAGTAATACCTGGGCAGGGGAAATATGGCTACACCTTC. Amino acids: CASSVVIPGQGKYGYTF.

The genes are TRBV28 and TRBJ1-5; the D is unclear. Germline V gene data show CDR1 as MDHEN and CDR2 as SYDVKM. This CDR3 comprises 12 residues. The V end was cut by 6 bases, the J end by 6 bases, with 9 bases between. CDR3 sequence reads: CASRGSAQPQHF. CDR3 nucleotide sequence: TGTGCCAGCAGAGGGAGCGCTCAGCCCCAGCATTTT.

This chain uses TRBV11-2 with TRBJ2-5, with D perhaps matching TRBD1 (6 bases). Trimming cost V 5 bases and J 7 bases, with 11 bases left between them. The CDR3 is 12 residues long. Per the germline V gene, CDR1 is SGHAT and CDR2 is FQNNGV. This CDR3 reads CASSQGMATQYF. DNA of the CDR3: TGTGCCAGCAGCCAGGGGATGGCGACCCAGTACTTC.

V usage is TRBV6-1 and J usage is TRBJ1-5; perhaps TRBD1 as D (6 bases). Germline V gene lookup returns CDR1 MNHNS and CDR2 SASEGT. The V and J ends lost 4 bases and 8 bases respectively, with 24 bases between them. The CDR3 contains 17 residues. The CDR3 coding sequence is TGTGCCAGCAGTGTGAAATGGGATGGGCAGGGGAATAAGCCCCAGCATTTT. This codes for CASSVKWDGQGNKPQHF.

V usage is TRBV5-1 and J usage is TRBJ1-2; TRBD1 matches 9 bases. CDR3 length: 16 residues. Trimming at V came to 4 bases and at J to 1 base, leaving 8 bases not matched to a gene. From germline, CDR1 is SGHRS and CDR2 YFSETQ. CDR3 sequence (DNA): TGCGCCAGCAGCCTCGGAGGGACAGGGAGTAACTATGGCTACACCTTC. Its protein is CASSLGGTGSNYGYTF.

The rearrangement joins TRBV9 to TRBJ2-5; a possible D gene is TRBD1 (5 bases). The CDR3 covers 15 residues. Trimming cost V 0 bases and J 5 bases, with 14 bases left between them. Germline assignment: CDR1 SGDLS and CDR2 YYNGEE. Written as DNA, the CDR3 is TGTGCCAGCAGCGTAGACTGGGGCGGATGGGAGACCCAGTACTTC. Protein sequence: CASSVDWGGWETQYF.